The source of this TCR beta chain is a study of a mutant IDH1 vaccine in newly diagnosed glioma. Study summary: Radiotherapy alone preceded vaccination by 4-6 weeks; alternatively, vaccination started with temozolomide cycles. Patients were pretreated with radiotherapy, temozolomide, or both, mostly both.

Study-level results: Of the patients, about 95% had vaccine-induced immune responses. Changes in top peripheral clonotypes did not appear linked to pseudoprogression.

The assay was immunoSEQ multiplex PCR, and TCRdb's table has in-frame clones only and misses some. The table lists approximately 40,000 clones, roughly 84% of them singletons. V shed 6 bases, J shed 2 bases, and the junction held 4 bases outside the gene matches. Looked up from germline, CDR1 is MDHEN and CDR2 is SYDVKM. This CDR3 has 14 amino acids. Time point noted: week 11, during vaccination. Each dose delivered 300 ug of mutant IDH1 20-mer peptide subcutaneously with imiquimod. In this sample, this clone turned up a few times. The antigen remains unidentified. This clonotype was obtained from a man aged 35-49 years with glioma. Sample: PBMCs, taken from a glioma patient whose treatment included an IDH1 peptide vaccine. The chain recombines TRBV28 with TRBJ1-2; 9 bases are a match to TRBD1. CDR3 bases: TGTGCCAGCAGGGTAACAGGGGGCAACTATGGCTACACCTTC. It encodes CASRVTGGNYGYTF.